These 9 T cell receptor beta chains share one sample of origin, sequenced in a study of blood T cell repertoires in COVID-19. Clones were read by immunoSEQ multiplex PCR, and TCRdb kept only the in-frame ones, dropping some. The table lists hundreds of thousands of clones, 80% of them singletons, with about 4.3% in the top ten. The specimen was PBMCs or T cells enriched from blood (not recorded which). These receptors came from a man aged 25 to 45 with acute COVID-19.

This rearrangement joins TRBV6-5 to TRBJ2-2; 14 nucleotides match TRBD2. Germline V gene lookup returns CDR1 MNHEY and CDR2 SVGAGI. V lost 10 bases, J lost 4 bases, and 5 bases stayed unmatched. The CDR3 covers 15 residues. The DNA for the CDR3 is TGTGCCACCGCGACTAGCGGGGGGGCCACCGGGGAGCTGTTTTTT. Protein sequence: CATATSGGATGELFF.

This chain joins TRBV7-9 and TRBJ2-2, with a weak D call TRBD1 (5 bases). The CDR3 totals 16 residues. V lost 2 bases, J lost 6 bases, and 16 bases lay in between. Germline CDR1 and CDR2: SEHNR and FQNEAQ (reference sequence). For the CDR3, the DNA is TGTGCCAGCAGCTTAAATATCAGGGTTGAGGCCGGGGAGCTGTTTTTT. Its protein product is CASSLNIRVEAGELFF.

As concerns this clone: This CDR3 is also generated by other DNA sequences in the sample. The CDR3 DNA sequence: TGCGCCAGCAGCGCGGGGGGTCCACAAGAGACCCAGTACTTC. Translation: CASSAGGPQETQYF. This chain links TRBV10-1 with TRBJ2-5; TRBD2 matches 8 bases. The CDR3 is 14 residues long. Germline V CDR1 and CDR2: WNHNN, SYGVQD (reference sequence). V was clipped by 6 bases and J by 2 bases; unmatched bases: 5.

This clone appeared a few times. The rearrangement joins TRBV19 to TRBJ1-5, with 8 bases lining up with TRBD1. This CDR3 has 16 amino acids. Germline V lookup: CDR1 LNHDA, CDR2 SQIVND (reference sequence). The junction had 4 bases not matched to a gene; V was cut back by 3 bases and J by 0 bases. The CDR3 sequence: CASSIRQGASNQPQHF. The CDR3 DNA sequence: TGTGCCAGTAGTATCCGGCAGGGGGCTAGCAATCAGCCCCAGCATTTT.

This clone was observed a few times. The chain combines TRBV19 with TRBJ2-6; tentative D call: TRBD1 (5 bases). The germline V gene encodes CDR1 LNHDA and CDR2 SQIVND (reference sequence). V lost 5 bases and J 0 bases, leaving 14 bases between the germline ends. The CDR3 has 17 residues. The CDR3 DNA is TGTGCCAGTAGTTCGACAGATTTTCTCTCTGGGGCCAACGTCCTGACTTTC. Its protein is CASSSTDFLSGANVLTF.

The genes are TRBV30 and TRBJ1-5; D remains ambiguous. CDR3 length: 13 amino acids. V shed 3 bases and J shed 5 bases, with 11 bases lying between them. Per germline, CDR1 GTSNPN and CDR2 SVGIG (reference sequence). CDR3: CAWRGGFDQPQHF. The CDR3 region has the DNA TGTGCCTGGAGGGGAGGGTTTGATCAGCCCCAGCATTTT.

This rearrangement joins TRBV5-6 to TRBJ2-5; TRBD1 agrees at 12 bases. The junction had 4 bases not matched to a gene; V was cut back by 0 bases and J by 4 bases. The germline gives CDR1 SGHDT, CDR2 YYEEEE. The CDR3 covers 16 residues. CDR3 nucleotides: TGTGCCAGCAGCTTGGAGGGACAGGGGGCCCCAGAGACCCAGTACTTC. Amino acids: CASSLEGQGAPETQYF. Full variable domain (remainder filled in from reference TRBV5-6 and TRBJ2-5): DAGVTQSPTHLIKTRGQQVTLRCSPKSGHDTVSWYQQALGQGPQFIFQYYEEEERQRGNFPDRFSGHQFPNYSSELNVNALLLGDSALYLCASSLEGQGAPETQYFGPGTRLLVL.

The chain couples TRBV6-5 to TRBJ1-2, with 7 bases that match TRBD1. The J segment lost 3 bases and the V segment lost 5 bases, leaving 6 bases of the junction unmatched. The CDR3 extends over 14 amino acids. Germline CDR1 and CDR2: MNHEY and SVGAGI. The CDR3 nucleotides read TGTGCCAGCAGTCGAGGGACAGTAGACTATGGCTACACCTTC. Protein product: CASSRGTVDYGYTF.

The chain has TRBV2 and TRBJ2-7; a possible D gene is TRBD1 (6 bases). Trimming stripped 10 bases from V and 5 bases from J, with 18 bases between. This CDR3 is 13 amino acids long. The germline gives CDR1 SNHLY, CDR2 FYNNEI. CDR3 coding DNA: TGTGCCATCGATCAGAGGGGGTCCCACGAGCAGTACTTC. It specifies CAIDQRGSHEQYF. Filled out from reference TRBV2 and TRBJ2-7, the complete variable domain reads EPEVTQTPSHQVTQMGQEVILRCVPISNHLYFYWYRQILGQKVEFLVSFYNNEISEKSEIFDDQFSVERPDGSNFTLKIRSTKLEDSAMYFCAIDQRGSHEQYFGPGTRLTVT.